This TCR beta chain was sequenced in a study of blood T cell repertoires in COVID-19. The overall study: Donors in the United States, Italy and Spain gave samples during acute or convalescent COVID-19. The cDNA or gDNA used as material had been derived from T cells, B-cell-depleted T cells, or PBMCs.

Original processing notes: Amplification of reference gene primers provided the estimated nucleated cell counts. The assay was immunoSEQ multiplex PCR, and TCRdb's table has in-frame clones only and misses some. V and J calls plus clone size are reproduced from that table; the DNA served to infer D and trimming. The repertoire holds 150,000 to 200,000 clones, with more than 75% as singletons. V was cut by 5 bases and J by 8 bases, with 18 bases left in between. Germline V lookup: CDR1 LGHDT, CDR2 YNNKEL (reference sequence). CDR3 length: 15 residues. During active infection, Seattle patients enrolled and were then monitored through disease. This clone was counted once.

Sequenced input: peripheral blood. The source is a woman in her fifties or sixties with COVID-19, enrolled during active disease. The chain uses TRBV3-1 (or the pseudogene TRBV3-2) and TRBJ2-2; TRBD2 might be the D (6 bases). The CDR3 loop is CASSFSSSETGELFF. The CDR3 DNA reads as TGTGCCAGCAGCTTTTCTTCTAGCGAGACAGGGGAGCTGTTTTTT.